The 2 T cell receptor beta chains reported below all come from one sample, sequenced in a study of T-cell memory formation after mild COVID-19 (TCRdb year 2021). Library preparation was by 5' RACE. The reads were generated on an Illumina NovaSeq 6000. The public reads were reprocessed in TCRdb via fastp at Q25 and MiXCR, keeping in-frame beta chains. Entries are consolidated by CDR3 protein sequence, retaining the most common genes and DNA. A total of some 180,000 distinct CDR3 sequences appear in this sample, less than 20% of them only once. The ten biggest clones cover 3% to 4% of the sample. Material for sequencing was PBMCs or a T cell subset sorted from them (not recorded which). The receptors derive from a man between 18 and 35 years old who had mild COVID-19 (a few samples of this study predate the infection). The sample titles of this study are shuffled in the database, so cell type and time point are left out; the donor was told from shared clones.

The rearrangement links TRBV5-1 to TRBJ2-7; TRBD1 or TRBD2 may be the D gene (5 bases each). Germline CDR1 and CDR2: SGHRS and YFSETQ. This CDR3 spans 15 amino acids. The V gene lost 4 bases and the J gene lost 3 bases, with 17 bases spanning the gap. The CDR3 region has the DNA TGCGCCAGCAGCCCAGCCGGGACCGCCCTCTACGAGCAGTACTTC. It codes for CASSPAGTALYEQYF.

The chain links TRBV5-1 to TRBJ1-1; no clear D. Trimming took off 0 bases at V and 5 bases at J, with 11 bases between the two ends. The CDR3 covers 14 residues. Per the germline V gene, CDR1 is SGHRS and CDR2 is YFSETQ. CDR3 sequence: CASSLGPPNTEAFF. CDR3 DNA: TGCGCCAGCAGCTTGGGTCCCCCGAATACTGAAGCTTTCTTT.